This paragraph covers one T cell receptor beta chain sequence. Germline V gene data show CDR1 as PRHDT and CDR2 as FYEKMQ (reference sequence). This CDR3 is built from 14 residues. V trimming: 4 bases; J trimming: 2 bases; junction bases outside the gene matches: 2. Researchers ran the PCR with 60 Vbeta and 13 Jbeta primers. The table came from immunoSEQ multiplex PCR; TCRdb's copy has only in-frame clones and leaves some out. The sample has about 180,000 clones, approximately 80% seen once. The sample is drawn from a study of cytomegalovirus exposure and HLA in healthy donors. Study as a whole: The study placed around 85% of its 398 genotyped donors in the Caucasian-associated ancestry cluster.

The rearrangement links TRBV13 to TRBJ2-7, with 10 bases fitting TRBD1. Sequencing was performed on PBMCs. This TCR was sampled from a girl between 10 and 17 years old in good health and CMV-seropositive. CDR3 region: CASSSGQGTYEQYF. The CDR3 nucleotides are TGTGCCAGCAGCTCGGGACAGGGGACCTACGAGCAGTACTTC.